The 14 T cell receptor beta chains listed next were all sequenced from one sample in a study of response to subunit inactivated influenza vaccine. TCRdb ran MiXCR on the RT-PCR reads and lists one entry per CDR3 protein. The sample has around 710,000 distinct CDR3 sequences; roughly 14% are singletons. The sample in question was PBMCs from blood, obtained roughly 2 weeks before vaccination. The receptors stem from a man aged 45 to 65 who received an inactivated influenza vaccine.

The sample holds many counts of this clonotype. The chain joins TRBV4-1 to TRBJ1-2, with D hard to call. This CDR3 is built from 15 residues. Germline V gene lookup returns CDR1 MGHRA and CDR2 YSYEKL. The V gene lost 3 bases and the J gene lost 2 bases, with 13 bases spanning the gap. For the CDR3, the DNA is TGCGCCAGCAGCCAGGTGGGGAATCGGAACTATGGCTACACCTTC. It codes for CASSQVGNRNYGYTF.

This clonotype was seen repeatedly, ten times or more. In nucleotides, the CDR3 is TGTGCCAGCAGCTTAGAGGCCGGGACTAGCGGGGCGCAGTATTTT. It specifies CASSLEAGTSGAQYF. The chain employs TRBV7-2 and TRBJ2-3; 13 bases agree with TRBD2. The V and J ends lost 1 base and 10 bases, in that order; junction bases with no gene match: 5. The CDR3 has 15 residues. Per germline, CDR1 SGHTA and CDR2 FQGNSA.

Note on this clonotype: Germline and junction disagree at one end, which may indicate a read error. The chain couples TRBV30 to TRBJ1-3; D remains unclear. This CDR3 spans 14 amino acids. Germline CDR1 is GTSNPN and CDR2 is SVGIG (reference sequence). This CDR3 is CGWSVPERWNTIYF. CDR3 nucleotides: TGTGGCTGGAGTGTTCCAGAGAGGTGGAACACCATATATTTT. Using reference TRBV30 and TRBJ1-3 for the parts outside the CDR3, the full variable domain is SQTIHQWPATLVQPVGSPLSLECTVEGTSNPNLYWYRQAAGRGLQLLFYSVGIGQISSEVPQNLSASRPQDRQFILSSKKLLLSDSGFYLCGWSVPERWNTIYFGEGSWLTVV.

This clonotype has just a few counts. The CDR3 sequence: CASSLWGQESYEQYF. DNA of the CDR3: TGTGCCAGCAGCTTGTGGGGACAGGAATCCTACGAGCAGTACTTC. The chain is built from TRBV5-6 and TRBJ2-7; 8 bases are shared with TRBD1. Germline values: CDR1 SGHDT, CDR2 YYEEEE. This CDR3 has 15 residues. The junction had 4 bases not matched to a gene; V was cut back by 1 base and J by 1 base.

This clonotype was detected a few times. The J gene is TRBJ2-3, the V gene TRBV4-3; 11 positions agree with TRBD2. The CDR3 spans 16 residues. Germline V gives CDR1 LGHNA, CDR2 YSLEER. J lost 6 bases, V lost 4 bases, and 9 bases had no gene match. The chain's CDR3 is CASSLTLAGGYDTQYF. DNA of the CDR3: TGCGCCAGCAGCCTCACATTAGCGGGGGGGTACGATACGCAGTATTTT.

The V call is TRBV11-2, the J call TRBJ2-2; D remains unclear. Looked up from germline, CDR1 is SGHAT and CDR2 is FQNNGV. The length of the CDR3 is 14 residues. V lost 0 bases to trimming and J lost 7 bases, with 9 bases between them. The CDR3 protein is CASSLDHGFGELFF. In DNA form, the CDR3 reads TGTGCCAGCAGCTTAGATCATGGGTTCGGGGAGCTGTTTTTT.

This clonotype came up a few times. The CDR3 nucleotides are TGCAGCGTTGGGGAGGGGACAGCTTATAGCAATCAGCCCCAGCATTTT. Translating gives CSVGEGTAYSNQPQHF. The chain employs TRBV29-1 and TRBJ1-5; 7 bases align to TRBD1. The CDR3 extends over 16 amino acids. The junction had 9 bases not matched to a gene; V was cut back by 4 bases and J by 0 bases. Germline V gene sequence: CDR1 SQVTM, CDR2 ANQGSEA. Full variable domain (missing parts from reference TRBV29-1 and TRBJ1-5): SAVISQKPSRDICQRGTSLTIQCQVDSQVTMMFWYRQQPGQSLTLIATANQGSEATYESGFVIDKFPISRPNLTFSTLTVSNMSPEDSSIYLCSVGEGTAYSNQPQHFGDGTRLSIL.

The V and J genes are TRBV11-2 and TRBJ2-5; 8 nucleotides agree with TRBD2. V dropped 2 bases and J dropped 0; count of bases not matched to a gene: 5. Germline CDR1 SGHAT, CDR2 FQNNGV. The CDR3 extends over 16 amino acids. The CDR3 DNA follows: TGTGCCAGCAGCTTATCGTCTAGCGGGTACCAAGAGACCCAGTACTTC. Protein: CASSLSSSGYQETQYF.

Concerning this clonotype itself: One end of the junction is discordant with germline, which a read error may explain. V gene TRBV3-1 combines with J gene TRBJ1-1; a weak D match, TRBD1 (5 bases). From germline, CDR1 is LGHDT and CDR2 YNNKEL (reference sequence). The CDR3 length is 15 residues. The CDR3 DNA follows: TGTGCCAGCAGCCAAGATGGGGCAGGGAACACTGAAGTTTTCTTT. As protein: CASSQDGAGNTEVFF.

This clonotype was observed a few times. This rearrangement joins TRBV7-9 to TRBJ2-3; TRBD2 matches at 10 bases. V lost 5 bases and J lost 1; bases outside the gene matches: 6. CDR1 SEHNR and CDR2 FQNEAQ come from the germline V gene (reference sequence). The CDR3 has 16 amino acids. CDR3 DNA sequence: TGTGCCAGCAGCCTCCTAGCGGGGGCAGGCACAGATACGCAGTATTTT. Amino acids: CASSLLAGAGTDTQYF. The entire variable domain, with the rest obtained from reference TRBV7-9 and TRBJ2-3, is as follows: DTGVSQNPRHKITKRGQNVTFRCDPISEHNRLYWYRQTLGQGPEFLTYFQNEAQLEKSRLLSDRFSAERPKGSFSTLEIQRTEQGDSAMYLCASSLLAGAGTDTQYFGPGTRLTVL.

This clonotype was found a few times. V is TRBV9 and J is TRBJ2-7; the match to TRBD1 covers 8 bases. V lost 0 bases to trimming and J lost 5 bases; unmatched junction nucleotides: 7. The CDR3 has 15 residues. Looked up from germline, CDR1 is SGDLS and CDR2 is YYNGEE. Written as DNA, the CDR3 is TGTGCCAGCAGCGTAGGACAGGGGCCGTCGAACGAGCAGTACTTC. It is translated as CASSVGQGPSNEQYF.

This clonotype has more than one count but fewer than ten. CDR3 DNA sequence: TGTGCCAGCCGAGATGTAGGGGCGAACACTGAAGCTTTCTTT. Its protein product is CASRDVGANTEAFF. This chain connects TRBV6-2 or TRBV6-3 to TRBJ1-1; D may be TRBD1 (5 bases). Germline lookup yields CDR1 MNHEY and CDR2 SVGEGT. The CDR3 runs to 14 residues. The V end was cut by 8 bases, the J end by 1 base, with 14 bases between.

The rearrangement uses TRBV5-5 and TRBJ2-5, with 9 bases matching TRBD2. The V gene's germline CDR1 is SGHKS and CDR2 YYEKEE (reference sequence). CDR3 length: 16 amino acids. Trimming cost V 0 bases and J 4 bases; bases outside gene matches: 7. The CDR3 is CASSLAIAGVSETQYF. CDR3 sequence (DNA): TGTGCCAGCAGCTTGGCAATAGCGGGAGTTTCAGAGACCCAGTACTTC.

The chain has TRBV29-1 and TRBJ2-5, with D hard to call. Germline V lookup: CDR1 SQVTM, CDR2 ANQGSEA. The CDR3 consists of 13 residues. The ends were cut back, 1 base at V and 4 bases at J, with 10 bases in the middle. CDR3 protein: CSVEVSLGETQYF. The CDR3 bases are TGCAGCGTTGAAGTCTCCCTAGGAGAGACCCAGTACTTC.